These 22 T cell receptor beta chains originate from one sample sequenced in a study of tumor and adjacent non-tumor tissue in lung cancer. This sample's RNA came from whole unsorted tissue. TCRbeta libraries were built with three rounds of nested PCR, modified from ARM-PCR. TCRdb independently ran MiXCR on the multiplex PCR reads; one entry per CDR3 protein. The repertoire holds approximately 65,000 distinct CDR3 sequences, with roughly 56% as singletons. What was sequenced was lung tumor tissue. Source of these receptors: a man aged 45 to 65 with non-small cell lung cancer.

Remarks on this clonotype: Possible read error: a much larger clone is one base away. The V and J genes are TRBV6-6 and TRBJ2-1; 9 bases match TRBD1. The CDR3 consists of 15 residues. Germline loops: CDR1 MNHNY, CDR2 SVGAGI (reference sequence). J was trimmed by 12 bases and V by 6 bases; bases with no gene match: 15. CDR3 coding DNA: TGTGCCAGCAGAGCACCGGGACAGGGATTGCATGTGCAGTTCTTC. The encoded protein is CASRAPGQGLHVQFF.

To note about this clonotype: This may be a read error: a much more frequent sequence differs by one nucleotide. The chain combines TRBV20-1 with TRBJ2-5, with 8 bases that match TRBD2. The CDR3 is 13 amino acids. J lost 7 bases, V lost 2 bases, and 6 bases had no gene match. The germline gives CDR1 DFQATT, CDR2 SNEGSKA (reference sequence). The DNA for the CDR3 is TGCAGTGCTAGATTGAGCGGGAGAAGGACCCAGTACTTC. Translation: CSARLSGRRTQYF.

Only a few counts were recorded for this clonotype. The junction departs from germline at one end; a sequencing error may be responsible. The rearrangement links TRBV6-1 to TRBJ1-5, with TRBD1 matching 7 bases. The germline gives CDR1 MNHNS, CDR2 SASEGT. The CDR3 runs to 14 residues. DNA of the CDR3: TGTGCAAGCAGTTTTACAGGGGCGAGTCAGCCCCAGCATTTT. Its protein is CASSFTGASQPQHF.

This clonotype was picked up a small number of times. The genes are TRBV30 and TRBJ2-7; 9 positions agree with TRBD1. Germline lookup yields CDR1 GTSNPN and CDR2 SVGIG (reference sequence). Trimming cost V 5 bases and J 6 bases; bases outside gene matches: 8. The CDR3 totals 13 residues. The CDR3 sequence: CAWGGQGTSEQYF. As DNA, the CDR3 is TGTGCCTGGGGGGGACAGGGAACGTCCGAGCAGTACTTC. The whole variable domain, filled in from reference TRBV30 and TRBJ2-7, reads SQTIHQWPATLVQPVGSPLSLECTVEGTSNPNLYWYRQAAGRGLQLLFYSVGIGQISSEVPQNLSASRPQDRQFILSSKKLLLSDSGFYLCAWGGQGTSEQYFGPGTRLTVT.

As regards this clonotype: Possible read error: a much larger clone is one base away. The chain joins TRBV6-6 to TRBJ1-5; D might be TRBD1 (5 bases). With 7 bases removed from V and 6 bases from J, the gap between germline ends came to 10 bases. Germline CDR1 reads MNHNY; CDR2 reads SVGAGI (reference sequence). The CDR3 contains 12 residues. The CDR3 region has the DNA TGTGCCAGCATCGACGGGACTCAGCCCCAGCATTTT. Translation: CASIDGTQPQHF.

With respect to this clonotype: A much larger clone lies one base from this, so it may be a read error. The genes are TRBV11-3 and TRBJ2-1; no firm D call. Germline V gives CDR1 SGHNT, CDR2 YENEEA. This CDR3 spans 11 amino acids. The CDR3 DNA sequence: TGTGCCAGCAGCAACAACAATGAGCTGTTCTTC. Protein: CASSNNNELFF.

As to this clonotype: A read error may be the cause here, since a much bigger clone is one base away. This chain uses TRBV28 with TRBJ1-4; D might be TRBD1 (6 bases). The CDR3 runs 14 residues. CDR1 is MDHEN and CDR2 is SYDVKM in the germline V gene. CDR3 sequence reads: CTSSTGMANEKLFF. The CDR3 nucleotides are TGTACCAGCAGCACAGGGATGGCTAATGAAAAACTGTTTTTT. Combining the CDR3 with reference TRBV28 and TRBJ1-4 gives the whole variable domain DVKVTQSSRYLVKRTGEKVFLECVQDMDHENMFWYRQDPGLGLRLIYFSYDVKMKEKGDIPEGYSVSREKKERFSLILESASTNQTSMYLCTSSTGMANEKLFFGSGTQLSVL.

Notes on this clonotype: A much bigger clone sits one base away, suggesting this may be a read error. The chain is built from TRBV11-2 and TRBJ2-3, with a possible D match to TRBD2 (5 bases). The germline V and J ends were trimmed by 2 bases and 1 base, with 22 bases remaining between them. Germline V gene data show CDR1 as SGHAT and CDR2 as FQNNGV. The CDR3 loop spans 19 amino acids. The CDR3 spells CASSLSCAVGVRCTDTQYF. CDR3 coding DNA: TGTGCCAGCAGCTTATCTTGTGCGGTGGGAGTACGATGCACAGATACGCAGTATTTT.

As to this clonotype: One junction end does not reproduce the germline sequence, and a read error may be involved. The V gene is TRBV11-3, the J gene TRBJ2-3; 11 bases line up with TRBD2. The CDR3 length is 15 residues. CDR1 and CDR2 (germline): SGHNT, YENEEA. CDR3 in DNA: TGTGCCAGCGGCGCCGGGACTAGCGGCTCAGATACGCAGTATTTC. It specifies CASGAGTSGSDTQYF.

To note about this clonotype: One end of the junction varies from germline; a read error may be responsible. This chain connects TRBV12-3 or TRBV12-4 to TRBJ2-1; D possibly corresponds to TRBD2 (6 bases). The CDR3 has 20 residues. The CDR3: CAISSLWGKQRASSYNEQFF. In DNA, the CDR3 is TGTGCCATCAGTTCCCTATGGGGAAAACAGCGGGCGAGCTCCTACAATGAGCAGTTCTTC.

With respect to this clonotype: With a much larger clone just one base away, this may be a read error. The chain employs TRBV5-1 and TRBJ2-2, with 7 bases that match TRBD2. The V gene end was trimmed by 4 bases and the J gene end by 7 bases; junction bases not matched to a gene: 10. This CDR3 has 15 residues. Germline V CDR1 and CDR2: SGHRS, YFSETQ. For the CDR3, the DNA is TGCGCCAGCAGCCCTCGGGGGGACGGCATCGGGGAGCTGTTTTTT. Translation: CASSPRGDGIGELFF.

Only a few counts were recorded for this clonotype. This may be a read error: a much more frequent sequence differs by one nucleotide. The chain combines TRBV10-3 with TRBJ2-1; 12 bases are a match to TRBD2. From germline, CDR1 is ENHRY and CDR2 SYGVKD. The CDR3 covers 14 residues. V was pared by 11 bases and J by 5 bases, with 7 bases of the junction left unmatched. As DNA, the CDR3 is TGTGCCGTCGGCCGACTAGCGGGAGACAATGAGCAGTTCTTC. The encoded protein is CAVGRLAGDNEQFF.

This clonotype has only one observation. The CDR3 bases are TGTGCCAGCAGCGGACCGACAGGGGGGACAGGGACCCAGTACTTC. The encoded protein is CASSGPTGGTGTQYF. This sequence joins TRBV5-5 and TRBJ2-5; 9 bases line up with TRBD1. CDR1 and CDR2 from the germline V gene are SGHKS and YYEKEE (reference sequence). This CDR3 is 15 amino acids long. V gave up 4 bases and J gave up 7 bases; unmatched junction bases: 11.

The chain couples TRBV11-2 to TRBJ1-2; the D gene is possibly TRBD1 (6 bases). The CDR3 is 14 residues long. Germline CDR1 is SGHAT and CDR2 is FQNNGV. With 5 bases removed from V and 7 bases from J, the gap between germline ends came to 17 bases. CDR3 residues: CASSDQQGFSGYTF. The DNA of the CDR3 is TGTGCCAGCAGCGATCAACAGGGATTCTCTGGCTACACCTTC. The full variable domain, completed using reference TRBV11-2 and TRBJ1-2, is EAGVAQSPRYKIIEKRQSVAFWCNPISGHATLYWYQQILGQGPKLLIQFQNNGVVDDSQLPKDRFSAERLKGVDSTLKIQPAKLEDSAVYLCASSDQQGFSGYTFGSGTRLTVV.

The sample holds one count of this clonotype. The CDR3 carries no conserved terminal phenylalanine or tryptophan, so it likely arises from a read error. No DNA is shown, since the ends of the CDR3 on it are uncertain; the CDR3 is the one TCRdb lists. V usage is TRBV11-3 and J usage is TRBJ2-3; TRBD2 was called by the table and not checked on the DNA. The CDR3 adds up to 15 amino acids, both ends counted. CDR1 SGHNT and CDR2 YENEEA come from the germline V gene. This chain's CDR3 is CASSAGTSGTDMLYY.

V gene TRBV4-2 combines with J gene TRBJ1-2; tentative D call: TRBD1 (5 bases). CDR3 length: 18 residues. The V end was cut by 4 bases, the J end by 4 bases, with 25 bases between. The germline gives CDR1 LGHNA, CDR2 YNFKEQ. Here the CDR3 reads CASSPQTRGGPVTYGYTF. CDR3 DNA: TGTGCCAGCAGCCCACAAACGAGGGGAGGACCAGTGACCTATGGCTACACCTTC.

Notes on this clonotype: The CDR3 does not close with the conserved phenylalanine or tryptophan, likely indicating a read error. The chain uses TRBV4-1 and TRBJ2-7; no firm D call. Germline CDR1 MGHRA, CDR2 YSYEKL. V dropped 1 base and J dropped 2 bases, with 15 bases sitting between them. There are 16 residues in the CDR3. The CDR3 loop is CASSQAWGDTAYEQYS. The CDR3 region has the DNA TGCGCCAGCAGCCAAGCCTGGGGTGACACTGCCTACGAGCAGTACTCC.

This clonotype came up a few times. A read error may be the cause here, since a much bigger clone is one base away. The genes are TRBV10-3 and TRBJ2-3, with TRBD2 as a possible D gene (5 bases). Germline V gene sequence: CDR1 ENHRY, CDR2 SYGVKD. The CDR3 consists of 15 residues. The V gene lost 0 bases and the J gene lost 3 bases, with 10 bases spanning the gap. The CDR3 DNA reads as TGTGCCATCAGTGAGTCGGCGGACTTGACAGATACGCAGTATTTT. This encodes CAISESADLTDTQYF.

Note on this clonotype: Germline is not matched at one junction end, which may reflect a read error. The rearrangement joins TRBV6-5 to TRBJ2-6; D perhaps matches TRBD2 (5 bases). The germline V gene encodes CDR1 MNHEY and CDR2 SVGAGI. The CDR3 totals 18 residues. The CDR3 region has the DNA TGTACCAGCAGTCCCCGACGGGGAAGTTACTCTGGGGCCAACGTCCTGACTTTC. Protein: CTSSPRRGSYSGANVLTF.

This clonotype occurred a few times. Just one base apart from a much larger clone, this may be a read error. The genes are TRBV12-3 or TRBV12-4 and TRBJ2-7, with TRBD1 identical over 8 bases. This CDR3 has 15 amino acids. The junction had 11 bases not matched to a gene; V was cut back by 6 bases and J by 4 bases. In DNA form, the CDR3 reads TGTGCCAGCAGATCCTCGGTCAGGGGGCAGTACGAGCAGTACTTC. Amino acids: CASRSSVRGQYEQYF.

Concerning this clonotype itself: Compared with germline, one end of the junction differs, possibly owing to a read error. The J gene is TRBJ2-2, the V gene TRBV5-6, with D perhaps being TRBD1 or TRBD2 (5 bases each). From germline, CDR1 is SGHDT and CDR2 YYEEEE. The CDR3 consists of 15 residues. This chain's CDR3 is CASSPPTDDTGKLFF. CDR3 in DNA: TGTGCCAGCAGTCCGCCGACAGACGATACCGGGAAGCTATTTTTT.

Comment on this clonotype: The final CDR3 position lacks the conserved phenylalanine or tryptophan, pointing to a likely read error. The chain combines TRBV5-1 with TRBJ2-3, with D maybe TRBD1 (5 bases). The V end lost 0 bases, the J end lost 6 bases, and 8 bases lay between the germline ends. This CDR3 spans 13 amino acids. The V gene's germline CDR1 is SGHRS and CDR2 YFSETQ. The CDR3 region is CASSLGRVDTQYL. CDR3 sequence (DNA): TGCGCCAGCAGCTTGGGCAGGGTCGATACGCAGTATCTT.